This T cell receptor (beta chain) was obtained from a study of OX40 agonist ivuxolimab in advanced cancers. Study-wide background: Subjects had a mean age of around 60 years, with a range of roughly 20 to 80; around 80% were male. Prior anti-PD-1, anti-PD-L1 or anti-CTLA-4 therapy did not bar entry, and roughly 40% had some. Study conclusions and caveats: The antigen specificity of the peripheral T cells (those that were expanded) was not determined.

Drawing of blood for sampling happened at baseline, at cycle 4 day 1, and at cycle 7 day 1. As to this clone: Its antigen remains unidentified.

Trimming took off 7 bases at V and 5 bases at J, with 17 bases between the two ends. Germline-derived CDR1 and CDR2 are MNHNS and SASEGT. This CDR3 contains 14 residues. Assay: immunoSEQ multiplex PCR; the TCRdb copy retains only in-frame clones and omits some. The table has some 40,000 clones, 70% to 90% seen once. Sequenced material: CD4+ or CD8+ T cells sorted from blood, taken in a trial of the OX40 agonist ivuxolimab. The chain carries TRBV6-1 and TRBJ2-5; weak D call: TRBD2 (5 bases). This sequence was found in an adult with an advanced solid tumor such as melanoma, head and neck, liver or kidney cancer. The CDR3 protein is CASTGFYVTETQYF. CDR3 in DNA: TGTGCCAGCACGGGGTTTTATGTGACGGAGACCCAGTACTTC.